This T cell receptor beta chain was sequenced during a study of cytomegalovirus exposure and HLA in healthy donors. Points from the study as a whole: TRBV6-2, TRBV6-3 and some other V segments were unresolvable in 87-base-pair reads.

60 Vbeta and 13 Jbeta primers were used in PCR. The data were produced by immunoSEQ multiplex PCR, yet TCRdb's version contains in-frame clones alone and is incomplete. The sample includes 130,000 to 150,000 clones, roughly 78% of them seen just once. CDR1 is KGHSH and CDR2 is LQKENI in the germline V gene. This CDR3 region has 14 residues. Trimming took 4 bases from V and 6 from J; bases not matched to a gene: 4. As to this clone: Its antigen remains unidentified.

Sequenced material: PBMCs. This chain connects TRBV18 to TRBJ1-3; 9 positions agree with TRBD1. The source of this sequence is a female donor in good health and CMV-seronegative. The CDR3 spells CASSRDRAANTIYF. CDR3 bases: TGTGCCAGCTCACGGGACAGGGCGGCAAACACCATATATTTT.